This T cell receptor beta chain came from a study of T cell responses to AZD1222 COVID-19 vaccine. Note on this clone: Its antigen is as yet unknown.

Germline V CDR1 and CDR2: MDHEN, SYDVKM. This CDR3 contains 16 residues. V was clipped by 3 bases and J by 0 bases, with 12 bases between them. Study-level findings and limits: Baseline testing showed seropositivity in only a handful of AZD1222 recipients.

The repertoire was sequenced with immunoSEQ multiplex PCR; TCRdb's copy has only in-frame clones and lacks some. The sample has about 72,000 clones; around 87% are singletons. This clonotype was obtained from an adult in good health. The input for sequencing was peripheral blood, taken on day 0 of AZD1222 vaccination. The chain uses TRBV28 and TRBJ1-3; D not resolved. The DNA for the CDR3 is TGTGCCAGCAGTTTCTCTCTTGGTTTCTCTGGAAACACCATATATTTT. Encoded protein: CASSFSLGFSGNTIYF.